The 28 T cell receptor beta chains below come from one sample, sequenced in a study of blood T cells in healthy people across ages. Next came a second PCR, run for roughly 6 to 11 cycles, which used a sample-barcoded 5' primer along with a J-beta primer mix. TCRdb redid the calling of the 5' RACE reads with MiXCR, one entry per CDR3 protein. The sample lists some 1.6 million distinct CDR3 sequences, about 35% occurring once. Material: blood. These receptors all come from a woman in her twenties or thirties in good health.

This sequence joins TRBV4-1 and TRBJ2-3, with unresolved D. CDR1 and CDR2 from the germline V gene are MGHRA and YSYEKL. This CDR3 spans 16 amino acids. V shed 1 base and J shed 0 bases, with 11 bases lying between them. The CDR3 reads CASSQVTCTSTDTQYF. The CDR3 DNA is TGCGCCAGCAGCCAAGTTACATGTACTAGCACAGATACGCAGTATTTT.

The V gene is TRBV11-2, the J gene TRBJ2-3; 7 bases are shared with TRBD2. CDR3 length: 17 residues. Germline V gives CDR1 SGHAT, CDR2 FQNNGV. The junction had 14 bases not matched to a gene; V was cut back by 6 bases and J by 2 bases. CDR3: CASRNRLADRSTDTQYF. In DNA, the CDR3 is TGTGCCAGCAGAAACCGGCTAGCGGATCGGTCCACAGATACGCAGTATTTT.

Regarding this clonotype: An end of the junction differs from the germline gene, which may be a read error. This chain joins TRBV27 and TRBJ2-3; a possible D gene is TRBD2 (5 bases). There are 11 residues in the CDR3. Germline V gene lookup returns CDR1 MNHEY and CDR2 SMNVEV (reference sequence). DNA for the CDR3: TGTGCCAGCAGTTTGGGAGATACGCGGTATTTT. Its protein product is CASSLGDTRYF.

This clonotype was counted only a few times. The rearrangement links TRBV18 to TRBJ1-1, with unresolved D. The ends were cut back, 0 bases at V and 8 bases at J, with 7 bases in the middle. CDR1 and CDR2 from the germline V gene are KGHSH and LQKENI. There are 12 residues in the CDR3. The CDR3 DNA reads TGTGCCAGCTCACCACCGGCTTTAGAAGCTTTCTTT. It yields the protein CASSPPALEAFF.

CDR3 in amino acids: CASSPTFRGLDNEQFF. The CDR3 nucleotides read TGTGCCAGCAGCCCCACCTTTAGAGGACTAGACAATGAGCAGTTCTTC. The chain uses TRBV14 and TRBJ2-1; 7 bases agree with TRBD2. This CDR3 spans 16 amino acids. Germline V gene sequence: CDR1 SGHDN, CDR2 FVKESK. With 4 bases clipped from V and 5 bases from J, the junction kept 11 bases outside the gene matches.

Worth noting for this clonotype: One junction end does not reproduce the germline sequence, and a read error may be involved. The genes are TRBV3-1 and TRBJ2-1, with 8 nucleotides matching TRBD2. The CDR3 has 15 amino acids. The germline gives CDR1 LGHDT, CDR2 YNNKEL (reference sequence). The CDR3 DNA follows: TGTACCAGCAGCCGAGCTAGCGGGCCAGGTAATGAGCAGTTCTTC. Residues: CTSSRASGPGNEQFF.

This clonotype has a handful of counts. The chain is built from TRBV12-3 or TRBV12-4 and TRBJ1-5, with unresolved D. The V end was cut by 0 bases, the J end by 4 bases, with 10 bases between. The CDR3 consists of 15 residues. The CDR3 DNA reads TGTGCCAGCAGTTTAGCGGGGTATATTAATCAGCCCCAGCATTTT. Translated, it gives CASSLAGYINQPQHF.

This clonotype has a handful of counts. This chain links TRBV15 with TRBJ2-5; 8 nucleotides line up with TRBD1. CDR3 length: 14 residues. Germline lookup yields CDR1 LNHNV and CDR2 YYDKDF (reference sequence). V lost 5 bases to trimming and J lost 5 bases; unmatched junction nucleotides: 7. The CDR3 coding sequence is TGTGCCACCAGCCGTGACAGGGGCTGGGAGACCCAGTACTTC. It yields the protein CATSRDRGWETQYF.

V is TRBV11-2 and J is TRBJ2-3; 13 bases agree with TRBD2. Germline CDR1 reads SGHAT; CDR2 reads FQNNGV. Germline trimming cut 5 bases from V and 5 bases from J; bases unmatched to any gene: 7. The CDR3 runs 16 residues. The CDR3 coding sequence is TGTGCCAGCAGCGCTACTAGCGGGGGGGCAAGAGATACGCAGTATTTT. Its translation is CASSATSGGARDTQYF.

The rearrangement links TRBV4-1 to TRBJ2-1; perhaps TRBD2 as D (5 bases). V was shortened by 6 bases and J by 5 bases, with 14 bases between the two germline ends. CDR3 size: 14 residues. Germline V lookup: CDR1 MGHRA, CDR2 YSYEKL. In nucleotides, the CDR3 is TGCGCCAGCAGATTGTGGGTACTAGACAATGAGCAGTTCTTC. Protein product: CASRLWVLDNEQFF.

A few counts support this clonotype. One base away lies a much larger clone, so this may be a sequencing read error. The chain is built from TRBV7-9 and TRBJ1-3; no clear D gene. CDR3 length: 13 residues. Germline CDR1 reads SEHNR; CDR2 reads FQNEAQ (reference sequence). As DNA, the CDR3 is TGTGCCGGCAGCTTGAGACAAGGAAACACCATATATTTT. The encoded protein is CAGSLRQGNTIYF.

V gene TRBV3-1 combines with J gene TRBJ2-7; no definite D call. The CDR3 has 15 amino acids. Between the trimmed V and J ends, which lost 1 base and 5 bases, there was a span of 15 bases. Germline-derived CDR1 and CDR2 are LGHDT and YNNKEL (reference sequence). This CDR3 is CASSQGRSLPNEQYF. DNA for the CDR3: TGTGCCAGCAGCCAAGGCAGATCCCTGCCTAACGAGCAGTACTTC.

V is TRBV20-1 and J is TRBJ2-7; perhaps TRBD2 as D (5 bases). Germline CDR1 reads DFQATT; CDR2 reads SNEGSKA (reference sequence). V was trimmed by 3 bases and J by 0 bases, leaving 15 bases between them. This CDR3 has 15 amino acids. This CDR3 is CSARWLASSSYEQYF. As DNA, the CDR3 is TGCAGTGCTAGGTGGCTAGCTTCTAGCTCCTACGAGCAGTACTTC.

This clonotype was found once. A junction boundary mismatches the germline segment, possibly from a read error. The chain combines TRBV15 with TRBJ1-6; D perhaps matches TRBD1 (5 bases). This CDR3 has 15 amino acids. The V gene's germline CDR1 is LNHNV and CDR2 YYDKDF (reference sequence). Here the CDR3 reads CATSGDRARGSPLHF. CDR3 in DNA: TGTGCCACCAGCGGAGATCGGGCGAGGGGTTCACCCCTCCACTTT.

The chain recombines TRBV11-2 with TRBJ1-4; D unresolved. Trimming removed 6 bases from V and 6 bases from J, with 17 bases in between. This CDR3 comprises 15 residues. Looked up from germline, CDR1 is SGHAT and CDR2 is FQNNGV. The CDR3 reads CASRPLGKLDEKLFF. The DNA for the CDR3 is TGTGCCAGCAGACCCCTCGGGAAACTTGATGAAAAACTGTTTTTT.

J is TRBJ1-4 and V is TRBV5-4; no definite D call. Trimming took 0 bases from V and 6 from J, leaving 9 bases between them. The V gene's germline CDR1 is SGHNT and CDR2 YYREEE (reference sequence). The CDR3 length is 14 residues. The CDR3 DNA reads TGTGCCAGCAGCTTGGTTGGGGTAGATGAAAAACTGTTTTTT. This sequence encodes CASSLVGVDEKLFF.

The sample holds a few counts of this clonotype. The gene calls are TRBV3-1 and TRBJ2-5; D tentatively fits TRBD1 or TRBD2 (7 bases each). The length of the CDR3 is 15 residues. V lost 4 bases and J lost 4, with 16 bases in between. Germline lookup yields CDR1 LGHDT and CDR2 YNNKEL (reference sequence). As DNA, the CDR3 is TGTGCCAGCAGCCTTCGACAGGGAGGGGCAGAGACCCAGTACTTC. Its protein product is CASSLRQGGAETQYF.

This clonotype was observed a handful of times. The CDR3 spells CASRFGVEGPGPQHF. The CDR3 DNA reads TGTGCCAGCAGGTTTGGGGTCGAGGGCCCAGGGCCCCAGCATTTT. This chain connects TRBV2 to TRBJ1-5; D is ambiguous. The CDR3 has 15 amino acids. V shed 6 bases and J shed 9 bases, with 21 bases lying between them. Germline lookup yields CDR1 SNHLY and CDR2 FYNNEI.

This sequence joins TRBV7-3 and TRBJ1-2, with D possibly TRBD1 on 5 matching bases. V lost 5 bases and J lost 4, with 20 bases in between. The CDR3 totals 16 residues. CDR1 and CDR2 from the germline V gene are SGHTA and FQGTGA. The CDR3 bases are TGTGCCAGCAGCCCCCGGGGAGGGGAGCTGCCCTATGGCTACACCTTC. It codes for CASSPRGGELPYGYTF. The whole variable domain, remainder taken from reference TRBV7-3 and TRBJ1-2, is GAGVSQTPSNKVTEKGKYVELRCDPISGHTALYWYRQSLGQGPEFLIYFQGTGAADDSGLPNDRFFAVRPEGSVSTLKIQRTERGDSAVYLCASSPRGGELPYGYTFGSGTRLTVV.

The chain uses TRBV3-1 and TRBJ1-4, with a weak D call TRBD1 (6 bases). CDR3 length equals 15 residues. Trimming pared 1 base from V and 1 base from J, leaving 7 bases between. Germline-derived CDR1 and CDR2 are LGHDT and YNNKEL (reference sequence). CDR3 in amino acids: CASSQGGGTNEKLFF. The CDR3 DNA sequence: TGTGCCAGCAGCCAAGGAGGGGGAACTAATGAAAAACTGTTTTTT.

A remark on this clonotype: The junction departs from the called germline gene at one end, perhaps through a read error. This chain links TRBV6-2 or TRBV6-3 with TRBJ2-3, with 10 bases lining up with TRBD2. This CDR3 spans 14 amino acids. CDR1 MNHEY and CDR2 SVGEGT come from the germline V gene. The CDR3 protein is CASIASGRTVTQYF. The CDR3 nucleotides read TGTGCCAGCATCGCTAGCGGGAGAACAGTTACGCAGTATTTT.

The V call is TRBV11-2, the J call TRBJ2-5, with D possibly being TRBD1 or TRBD2 (5 bases each). The DNA end is a closer match to TRBJ2-7, so the J assignment may be wrong. The CDR3 totals 15 residues. The V gene's germline CDR1 is SGHAT and CDR2 FQNNGV. The DNA for the CDR3 is TGTGCCAGCAGCCTAACACCGGGACCCGGCTACGAGCAGTACTTC. Translating it yields CASSLTPGPGYEQYF.

The J gene is TRBJ2-1, the V gene TRBV5-1; 12 nucleotides align to TRBD2. Germline loops: CDR1 SGHRS, CDR2 YFSETQ. V shed 4 bases and J 9 bases; nucleotides not matched to a gene: 11. The CDR3 is 16 amino acids. The CDR3 region has the DNA TGCGCCAGCAGCCCGACTAGCGGGGGCCGGAGGGGTGAGCAGTTCTTC. Translating gives CASSPTSGGRRGEQFF.

Only a few counts were recorded for this clonotype. This chain joins TRBV3-1 and TRBJ2-7; the D gene is possibly TRBD2 (5 bases). Per the germline V gene, CDR1 is LGHDT and CDR2 is YNNKEL (reference sequence). The CDR3 extends over 13 amino acids. The V and J ends lost 0 bases and 5 bases respectively, with 8 bases between them. CDR3 sequence reads: CASSQDSGNEQYF. The CDR3 region has the DNA TGTGCCAGCAGCCAAGATTCGGGAAACGAGCAGTACTTC.

This clonotype was observed a handful of times. This chain joins TRBV28 and TRBJ1-4, with 8 bases matching TRBD1. This CDR3 has 13 residues. From germline, CDR1 is MDHEN and CDR2 SYDVKM. V lost 9 bases, J lost 5 bases, and 5 bases stayed unmatched. The CDR3 DNA sequence: TGTGCCAGTTCACAGGGGGGGAATGAAAAACTGTTTTTT. Amino acid sequence: CASSQGGNEKLFF.

Here the CDR3 reads CASSDRANTEAFF. The DNA for the CDR3 is TGTGCCAGCTCGGACAGGGCGAACACTGAAGCTTTCTTT. The rearrangement uses TRBV27 and TRBJ1-1; 8 nucleotides agree with TRBD1. Germline CDR1 reads MNHEY; CDR2 reads SMNVEV (reference sequence). After removal of 8 bases from V and 1 base from J, the junction contained 3 bases not matched to a gene. The CDR3 is 13 residues long.

The chain recombines TRBV20-1 with TRBJ1-5, with TRBD1 as a possible D gene (5 bases). CDR1 is DFQATT, CDR2 SNEGSKA, per germline (reference sequence). V lost 6 bases and J 0 bases, leaving 15 bases between the germline ends. The CDR3 is 15 amino acids. The CDR3 coding sequence is TGCAGTGCCAAAACTACAGGTTATAGCAATCAGCCCCAGCATTTT. As protein: CSAKTTGYSNQPQHF.

V is TRBV13 and J is TRBJ2-7, with D maybe TRBD1 (6 bases). The germline V gene encodes CDR1 PRHDT and CDR2 FYEKMQ (reference sequence). This CDR3 region has 14 residues. V was cut by 4 bases and J by 5 bases, with 15 bases left in between. CDR3 nucleotide sequence: TGTGCCAGCAGCTATACAGGGAAGTTTAACGAGCAGTACTTC. Translation: CASSYTGKFNEQYF.